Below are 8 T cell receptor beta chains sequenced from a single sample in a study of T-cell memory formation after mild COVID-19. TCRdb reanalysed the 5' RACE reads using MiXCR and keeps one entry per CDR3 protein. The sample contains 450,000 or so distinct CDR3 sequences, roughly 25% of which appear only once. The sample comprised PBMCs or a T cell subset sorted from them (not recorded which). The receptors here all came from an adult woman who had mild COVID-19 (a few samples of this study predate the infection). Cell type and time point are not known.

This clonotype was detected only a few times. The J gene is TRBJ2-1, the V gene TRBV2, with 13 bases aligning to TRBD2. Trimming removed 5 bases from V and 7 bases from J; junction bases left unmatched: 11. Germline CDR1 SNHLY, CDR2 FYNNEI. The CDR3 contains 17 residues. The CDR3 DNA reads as TGTGCCAGCAGTTCGCCTCGGACTAGCGGGAGTTGGAATGAGCAGTTCTTC. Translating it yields CASSSPRTSGSWNEQFF. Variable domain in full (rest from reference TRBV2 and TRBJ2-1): EPEVTQTPSHQVTQMGQEVILRCVPISNHLYFYWYRQILGQKVEFLVSFYNNEISEKSEIFDDQFSVERPDGSNFTLKIRSTKLEDSAMYFCASSSPRTSGSWNEQFFGPGTRLTVL.

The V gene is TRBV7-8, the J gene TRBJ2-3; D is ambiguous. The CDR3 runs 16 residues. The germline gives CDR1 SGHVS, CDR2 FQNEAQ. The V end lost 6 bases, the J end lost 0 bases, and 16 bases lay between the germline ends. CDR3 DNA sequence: TGTGCCAGCAGTTATCAGAGACAAACTAGCACAGATACGCAGTATTTT. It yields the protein CASSYQRQTSTDTQYF. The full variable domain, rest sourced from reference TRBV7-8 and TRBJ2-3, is GAGVSQSPRYKVAKRGQDVALRCDPISGHVSLFWYQQALGQGPEFLTYFQNEAQLDKSGLPSDRFFAERPEGSVSTLKIQRTQQEDSAVYLCASSYQRQTSTDTQYFGPGTRLTVL.

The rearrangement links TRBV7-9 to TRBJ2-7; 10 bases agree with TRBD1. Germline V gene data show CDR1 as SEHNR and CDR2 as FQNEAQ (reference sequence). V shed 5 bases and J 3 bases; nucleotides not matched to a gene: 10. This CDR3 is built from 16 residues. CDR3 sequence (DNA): TGTGCCAGCAGCGGGCTGACAGGGGGCGGACACTACGAGCAGTACTTC. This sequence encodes CASSGLTGGGHYEQYF. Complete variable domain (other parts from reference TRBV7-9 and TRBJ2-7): DTGVSQNPRHKITKRGQNVTFRCDPISEHNRLYWYRQTLGQGPEFLTYFQNEAQLEKSRLLSDRFSAERPKGSFSTLEIQRTEQGDSAMYLCASSGLTGGGHYEQYFGPGTRLTVT.

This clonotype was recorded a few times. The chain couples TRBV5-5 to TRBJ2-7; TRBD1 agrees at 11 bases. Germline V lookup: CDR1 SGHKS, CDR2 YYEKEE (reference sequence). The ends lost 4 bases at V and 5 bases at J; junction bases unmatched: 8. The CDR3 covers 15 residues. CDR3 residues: CASSGGQGVWNEQYF. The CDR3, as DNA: TGTGCCAGCAGCGGGGGACAGGGGGTATGGAACGAGCAGTACTTC.

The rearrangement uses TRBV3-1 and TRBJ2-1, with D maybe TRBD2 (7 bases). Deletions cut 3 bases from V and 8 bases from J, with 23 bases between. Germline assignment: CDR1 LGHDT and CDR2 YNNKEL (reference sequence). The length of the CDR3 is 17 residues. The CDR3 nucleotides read TGTGCCAGCAGCCACGGAGACCGGGGGGCTTTTATTTATGAGCAGTTCTTC. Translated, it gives CASSHGDRGAFIYEQFF.

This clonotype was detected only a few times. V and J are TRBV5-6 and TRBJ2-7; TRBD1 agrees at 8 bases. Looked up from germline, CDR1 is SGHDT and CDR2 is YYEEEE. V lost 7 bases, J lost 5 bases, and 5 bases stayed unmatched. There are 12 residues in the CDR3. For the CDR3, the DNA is TGTGCCAGCGGACAGGGTAAAGACGAGCAGTACTTC. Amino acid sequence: CASGQGKDEQYF.

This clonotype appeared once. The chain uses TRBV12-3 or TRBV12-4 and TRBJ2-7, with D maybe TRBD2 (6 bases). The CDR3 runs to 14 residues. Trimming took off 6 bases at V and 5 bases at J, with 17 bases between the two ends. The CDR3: CASRGLEGGNEQYF. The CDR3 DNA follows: TGTGCCAGCAGGGGGTTAGAGGGAGGCAACGAGCAGTACTTC.

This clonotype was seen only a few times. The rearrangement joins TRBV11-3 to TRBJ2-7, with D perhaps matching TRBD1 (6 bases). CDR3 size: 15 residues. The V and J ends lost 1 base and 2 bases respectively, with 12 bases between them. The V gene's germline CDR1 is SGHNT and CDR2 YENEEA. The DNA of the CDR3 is TGTGCCAGCAGCTTAGCCAGGGGAGCCCCCTACGAGCAGTACTTC. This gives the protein CASSLARGAPYEQYF.